This entry lists 23 T cell receptor beta chains sequenced from one sample in a study of blood T cell repertoires in COVID-19. The assay was immunoSEQ multiplex PCR, and TCRdb's table has in-frame clones only and misses some. The top ten hold 9.5% to 13% of the sample, which has a few hundred thousand clones, approximately 86% seen once. The sample taken for sequencing was peripheral blood. The receptors originated from a woman aged 50 to 60 with COVID-19, enrolled during active disease.

The V gene is TRBV7-2, the J gene TRBJ1-5, with unresolved D. This CDR3 has 15 amino acids. Trimming removed 3 bases from V and 9 bases from J, with 18 bases in between. The germline V gene encodes CDR1 SGHTA and CDR2 FQGNSA. The CDR3: CASSFSTGVEGPQHF. In nucleotides, the CDR3 is TGTGCCAGCAGCTTCTCGACCGGGGTAGAGGGGCCCCAGCATTTT. The variable domain in full, completed from reference TRBV7-2 and TRBJ1-5, reads GAGVSQSPSNKVTEKGKDVELRCDPISGHTALYWYRQSLGQGLEFLIYFQGNSAPDKSGLPSDRFSAERTGGSVSTLTIQRTQQEDSAVYLCASSFSTGVEGPQHFGDGTRLSIL.

The rearrangement joins TRBV3-1 (or the pseudogene TRBV3-2) to TRBJ1-1, with 10 bases matching TRBD1. The V and J ends lost 5 bases and 7 bases, in that order; junction bases with no gene match: 7. CDR1 and CDR2 from the germline V gene are LGHDT and YNNKEL (reference sequence). The CDR3 totals 14 residues. CDR3 DNA sequence: TGTGCCAGCAGCGCCGACAGGGGGCGAGGTGAAGCTTTCTTT. This encodes CASSADRGRGEAFF.

Turning to this clone: Different DNA sequences within this sample yield the same CDR3. The chain uses TRBV19 and TRBJ2-3; perhaps TRBD2 as D (7 bases). CDR3 length: 15 amino acids. CDR1 is LNHDA and CDR2 is SQIVND in the germline V gene (reference sequence). Trimming took 1 base from V and 4 from J, leaving 12 bases between them. The CDR3 sequence: CASSIAGGGADTQYF. CDR3 nucleotide sequence: TGTGCCAGTAGTATAGCGGGGGGCGGGGCAGATACGCAGTATTTT.

The J gene is TRBJ1-3, the V gene TRBV19, with 8 bases that match TRBD1. Trimming cost V 7 bases and J 0 bases; bases outside gene matches: 8. Germline CDR1 reads LNHDA; CDR2 reads SQIVND (reference sequence). The CDR3 totals 16 residues. The CDR3 reads CASTPGQDISGNTIYF. The DNA for the CDR3 is TGTGCCAGTACCCCGGGACAGGACATCTCTGGAAACACCATATATTTT. The whole variable domain, filled in from reference TRBV19 and TRBJ1-3, reads DGGITQSPKYLFRKEGQNVTLSCEQNLNHDAMYWYRQDPGQGLRLIYYSQIVNDFQKGDIAEGYSVSREKKESFPLTVTSAQKNPTAFYLCASTPGQDISGNTIYFGEGSWLTVV.

The chain recombines TRBV11-2 with TRBJ1-2; unclear D gene. The CDR3 has 14 residues. The germline gives CDR1 SGHAT, CDR2 FQNNGV. The V end lost 3 bases, the J end lost 8 bases, and 16 bases lay between the germline ends. The CDR3 loop is CASSFGPAVQGYTF. Here the CDR3 DNA reads TGTGCCAGCAGCTTTGGCCCTGCGGTACAAGGCTACACCTTC.

This chain links TRBV3-1 (or the pseudogene TRBV3-2) with TRBJ1-5; the match to TRBD1 covers 7 bases. V was clipped by 4 bases and J by 5 bases; unmatched bases: 11. Germline lookup yields CDR1 LGHDT and CDR2 YNNKEL (reference sequence). This CDR3 comprises 16 residues. CDR3 bases: TGTGCCAGCAGCCCAAATTTCCGGGACAGTTATCAGCCCCAGCATTTT. Translation gives CASSPNFRDSYQPQHF.

The chain joins TRBV5-1 to TRBJ2-5; D is undetermined. Germline values: CDR1 SGHRS, CDR2 YFSETQ. V lost 4 bases and J 5 bases, leaving 15 bases between the germline ends. CDR3 size: 14 residues. CDR3 sequence reads: CASSPRQKTETQYF. The CDR3, as DNA: TGCGCCAGCAGCCCCAGGCAGAAAACGGAGACCCAGTACTTC.

The V and J genes are TRBV5-6 and TRBJ2-2; the match to TRBD1 covers 8 bases. The CDR3 is 16 residues long. With 5 bases clipped from V and 1 base from J, the junction kept 7 bases outside the gene matches. Germline CDR1 reads SGHDT; CDR2 reads YYEEEE. The CDR3 nucleotides read TGTGCCAGCAGTTTCGGACAGGGAGGGAACACCGGGGAGCTGTTTTTT. This sequence encodes CASSFGQGGNTGELFF.

The chain uses TRBV19 and TRBJ1-2; 9 bases agree with TRBD1. V dropped 5 bases and J dropped 2; count of bases not matched to a gene: 6. From germline, CDR1 is LNHDA and CDR2 SQIVND (reference sequence). The CDR3 spans 15 residues. The DNA for the CDR3 is TGTGCCAGTAGTTTCGCCGGGACAGGGAACTATGGCTACACCTTC. Translated: CASSFAGTGNYGYTF.

This chain links TRBV18 with TRBJ2-7; TRBD1 matches 10 bases. Germline trimming cut 5 bases from V and 7 bases from J; bases unmatched to any gene: 5. CDR3 size: 13 residues. CDR1 and CDR2 (germline): KGHSH, LQKENI. The CDR3 nucleotides are TGTGCCAGCTCAGCCGACAGGGGGCGAGAGCAGTACGTC. Translating it yields CASSADRGREQYV.

The rearrangement links TRBV2 to TRBJ2-7; 10 bases map to TRBD2. The length of the CDR3 is 13 residues. The germline gives CDR1 SNHLY, CDR2 FYNNEI. After removal of 6 bases from V and 6 bases from J, the junction contained 5 bases not matched to a gene. In DNA form, the CDR3 reads TGTGCCAGCAGACTAGCGGGGCCCCGCGAGCAGTACGTC. Amino acids: CASRLAGPREQYV.

The V call is TRBV28, the J call TRBJ2-7; D may be TRBD1 (5 bases). Germline V gives CDR1 MDHEN, CDR2 SYDVKM. V was pared by 6 bases and J by 6 bases, with 18 bases between. The CDR3 is 14 residues long. CDR3 sequence reads: CASSPIRETGEQYF. CDR3 nucleotides: TGTGCCAGCAGCCCCATCAGGGAAACGGGCGAGCAGTACTTC.

This chain links TRBV15 with TRBJ1-2, with 7 bases matching TRBD1. CDR1 is LNHNV and CDR2 is YYDKDF in the germline V gene (reference sequence). The CDR3 length is 16 residues. After removal of 5 bases from V and 3 bases from J, the junction contained 12 bases not matched to a gene. The CDR3 DNA sequence: TGTGCCACCAGCCCCCTCGGGGGAGACAGGGACTATGGCTACACCTTC. Its translation is CATSPLGGDRDYGYTF.

Comment on this clone: The same CDR3 arises from other DNA sequences in this sample as well. V and J are TRBV5-1 and TRBJ2-3, with 12 positions matching TRBD1. The CDR3 spans 14 residues. V lost 7 bases to trimming and J lost 4 bases; unmatched junction nucleotides: 4. Germline V gene sequence: CDR1 SGHRS, CDR2 YFSETQ. For the CDR3, the DNA is TGCGCCAGCCGCGGGACAGGGGGCGCAGATACGCAGTATTTT. Amino acid sequence: CASRGTGGADTQYF.

This clone occurred a few times. Written as DNA, the CDR3 is TGTGCTAGTGGTTTCGCGGTTGGGACAGCGGTCTACTATAGCAATCAGCCCCAGCATTTT. It is translated as CASGFAVGTAVYYSNQPQHF. The chain is built from TRBV12-5 and TRBJ1-5; 7 bases fit TRBD1. The CDR3 totals 20 residues. CDR1 is LGHNT, CDR2 FRNRAP, per germline. The trim removed 3 bases at V and 0 bases at J, leaving 17 bases unmatched.

The chain combines TRBV28 with TRBJ1-2; TRBD1 agrees at 8 bases. Germline assignment: CDR1 MDHEN and CDR2 SYDVKM. The CDR3 totals 15 residues. V was clipped by 4 bases and J by 2 bases; unmatched bases: 6. CDR3: CASSSPGQVNYGYTF. The CDR3 DNA reads as TGTGCCAGCAGTTCGCCGGGACAGGTGAACTATGGCTACACCTTC.

The rearrangement links TRBV19 to TRBJ1-5; tentative D call: TRBD1 (5 bases). The V gene's germline CDR1 is LNHDA and CDR2 SQIVND (reference sequence). Trimming pared 2 bases from V and 7 bases from J, leaving 12 bases between. The CDR3 sequence is 14 residues long. The chain's CDR3 is CASSIRAGQQPQHF. CDR3 nucleotides: TGTGCCAGTAGTATAAGGGCAGGGCAGCAGCCCCAGCATTTT.

The chain has TRBV2 and TRBJ1-4, with D perhaps matching TRBD1 (5 bases). Deletions cut 7 bases from V and 3 bases from J, with 15 bases between. CDR1 and CDR2 (germline): SNHLY, FYNNEI. CDR3 length equals 15 residues. CDR3 region: CASKPGRGANEKLFF. For the CDR3, the DNA is TGTGCCAGCAAACCGGGACGGGGGGCTAATGAAAAACTGTTTTTT.

CDR3 sequence reads: CATNKQINEKLFF. The CDR3, as DNA: TGTGCCACCAATAAACAGATTAATGAAAAACTGTTTTTT. The chain carries TRBV15 and TRBJ1-4; unclear D gene. The CDR3 covers 13 residues. Between the trimmed V and J ends, which lost 7 bases and 4 bases, there was a span of 10 bases. Germline V gene sequence: CDR1 LNHNV, CDR2 YYDKDF (reference sequence).

The V and J genes are TRBV6-5 and TRBJ1-2; TRBD1 aligns across 7 bases. The CDR3 has 14 amino acids. CDR1 MNHEY and CDR2 SVGAGI come from the germline V gene. V was pared by 7 bases and J by 3 bases, with 8 bases of the junction left unmatched. CDR3: CASTGQMRDYGYTF. The CDR3 region has the DNA TGTGCCAGCACGGGACAGATGAGAGACTATGGCTACACCTTC.

This sequence joins TRBV27 and TRBJ1-6; D possibly corresponds to TRBD1 (5 bases). V was clipped by 3 bases and J by 9 bases, with 18 bases between them. The CDR3 consists of 16 residues. Germline values: CDR1 MNHEY, CDR2 SMNVEV (reference sequence). The CDR3 protein is CASSFRAGAEGSPLHF. The CDR3 DNA is TGTGCCAGCAGTTTTAGAGCTGGGGCTGAAGGTTCACCCCTCCACTTT.

V usage is TRBV3-1 (or the pseudogene TRBV3-2) and J usage is TRBJ2-3; 11 nucleotides agree with TRBD1. The CDR3 contains 17 residues. Germline trimming cut 0 bases from V and 5 bases from J; bases unmatched to any gene: 7. Germline CDR1 and CDR2: LGHDT and YNNKEL (reference sequence). CDR3 DNA sequence: TGTGCCAGCAGCCAAGATCCCCGGGACAGGGGGAGAGATACGCAGTATTTT. Its protein is CASSQDPRDRGRDTQYF.

The gene calls are TRBV18 and TRBJ2-3; TRBD2 matches at 10 bases. With V trimmed by 6 bases and J by 2 bases, 11 bases remained unmatched. Germline CDR1 and CDR2: KGHSH and LQKENI. The CDR3 consists of 17 residues. The CDR3, as DNA: TGTGCCAGCTCCCGATTATCTAGCGGGGGATCCACAGATACGCAGTATTTT. It codes for CASSRLSSGGSTDTQYF. Full variable domain (outside the CDR3, taken from reference TRBV18 and TRBJ2-3): NAGVMQNPRHLVRRRGQEARLRCSPMKGHSHVYWYRQLPEEGLKFMVYLQKENIIDESGMPKERFSAEFPKEGPSILRIQQVVRGDSAAYFCASSRLSSGGSTDTQYFGPGTRLTVL.